The 10 T cell receptor beta chains presented below share a single source sample, sequenced in a study of cytomegalovirus exposure and HLA in healthy donors. The table came from immunoSEQ multiplex PCR; TCRdb's copy has only in-frame clones and leaves some out. The sample carries 100,000 or so clones, about 88% recorded once. The material sequenced was PBMCs. The receptors here all came from a man in his late teens or twenties in good health and CMV-seropositive.

The genes are TRBV7-9 and TRBJ2-5; 7 positions match TRBD1. The germline V gene encodes CDR1 SEHNR and CDR2 FQNEAQ (reference sequence). The CDR3 is 15 amino acids. V shed 1 base and J 5 bases; nucleotides not matched to a gene: 7. The CDR3 here is CASSLVDRVGETQYF. CDR3 nucleotide sequence: TGTGCCAGCAGCTTAGTAGACAGGGTCGGGGAGACCCAGTACTTC.

The V gene is TRBV29-1, the J gene TRBJ2-7; 15 bases line up with TRBD2. Germline loops: CDR1 SQVTM, CDR2 ANQGSEA. V was pared by 7 bases and J by 6 bases, with 7 bases of the junction left unmatched. The CDR3 covers 14 residues. CDR3 DNA sequence: TGCAGCGCCGGGACTAGCGGGAGGAGTAGCGAGCAGTACTTC. Its translation is CSAGTSGRSSEQYF.

The rearrangement uses TRBV6-4 and TRBJ2-1; D not certain. Germline V gene lookup returns CDR1 MRHNA and CDR2 SNTAGT. Trimming stripped 4 bases from V and 0 bases from J, with 16 bases between. The CDR3 has 17 residues. CDR3 sequence: CASSARQPELSYNEQFF. The CDR3 DNA reads TGTGCCAGCAGTGCGAGACAACCAGAACTCTCCTACAATGAGCAGTTCTTC.

The chain links TRBV7-9 to TRBJ2-5, with D uncertain. The V end was cut by 2 bases, the J end by 1 base, with 8 bases between. Germline V gives CDR1 SEHNR, CDR2 FQNEAQ (reference sequence). The CDR3 extends over 14 amino acids. The chain's CDR3 is CASSLSQTQETQYF. CDR3 nucleotides: TGTGCCAGCAGCTTATCACAGACCCAAGAGACCCAGTACTTC.

This chain uses TRBV19 with TRBJ1-1, with 7 bases lining up with TRBD1. With 4 bases clipped from V and 4 bases from J, the junction kept 12 bases outside the gene matches. Germline V gene data show CDR1 as LNHDA and CDR2 as SQIVND (reference sequence). This CDR3 spans 16 amino acids. CDR3 in amino acids: CASSNEGRSGGTEAFF. The CDR3, as DNA: TGTGCCAGTAGTAATGAGGGGAGGTCAGGGGGCACTGAAGCTTTCTTT.

The sample holds one count of this clone. V and J are TRBV5-1 and TRBJ2-7, with 11 bases identical to TRBD1. CDR1 is SGHRS, CDR2 YFSETQ, per germline. J lost 6 bases, V lost 0 bases, and 5 bases had no gene match. This CDR3 region has 15 residues. The CDR3 here is CASSLVGTGGGEQYF. CDR3 in DNA: TGCGCCAGCAGCTTGGTCGGGACAGGGGGGGGCGAGCAGTACTTC.

V is TRBV7-3 and J is TRBJ2-5; 9 bases map to TRBD2. CDR1 SGHTA and CDR2 FQGTGA come from the germline V gene. The CDR3 is made up of 16 amino acids. V was clipped by 4 bases and J by 2 bases; unmatched bases: 8. The CDR3 DNA is TGTGCCAGCAGCTCCCTAGGGACTAGCCGACAAGAGACCCAGTACTTC. Amino acids: CASSSLGTSRQETQYF.

This chain links TRBV9 with TRBJ1-1; TRBD1 is a possible D gene (5 bases). The CDR3 sequence is 15 residues long. Germline CDR1 is SGDLS and CDR2 is YYNGEE. The V gene lost 3 bases and the J gene lost 4 bases, with 16 bases spanning the gap. DNA for the CDR3: TGTGCCAGCAGCGCAAGGGGCCAACTAAGCACTGAAGCTTTCTTT. Translated, it gives CASSARGQLSTEAFF.

V and J are TRBV19 and TRBJ2-3, with D maybe TRBD2 (6 bases). The CDR3 loop spans 13 amino acids. Germline V gene lookup returns CDR1 LNHDA and CDR2 SQIVND (reference sequence). V was shortened by 4 bases and J by 2 bases, with 7 bases between the two germline ends. The CDR3 here is CASSRLVTDTQYF. In nucleotides, the CDR3 is TGTGCCAGTAGTAGACTAGTCACAGATACGCAGTATTTT.

In its sample, this clone was seen once. The V and J genes are TRBV7-9 and TRBJ2-6, with D unclear. V lost 3 bases, J lost 2 bases, and 8 bases lay in between. Germline lookup yields CDR1 SEHNR and CDR2 FQNEAQ (reference sequence). This CDR3 has 15 residues. CDR3 protein: CASSLVEAGANVLTF. CDR3 bases: TGTGCCAGCAGCTTGGTAGAGGCTGGGGCCAACGTCCTGACTTTC.